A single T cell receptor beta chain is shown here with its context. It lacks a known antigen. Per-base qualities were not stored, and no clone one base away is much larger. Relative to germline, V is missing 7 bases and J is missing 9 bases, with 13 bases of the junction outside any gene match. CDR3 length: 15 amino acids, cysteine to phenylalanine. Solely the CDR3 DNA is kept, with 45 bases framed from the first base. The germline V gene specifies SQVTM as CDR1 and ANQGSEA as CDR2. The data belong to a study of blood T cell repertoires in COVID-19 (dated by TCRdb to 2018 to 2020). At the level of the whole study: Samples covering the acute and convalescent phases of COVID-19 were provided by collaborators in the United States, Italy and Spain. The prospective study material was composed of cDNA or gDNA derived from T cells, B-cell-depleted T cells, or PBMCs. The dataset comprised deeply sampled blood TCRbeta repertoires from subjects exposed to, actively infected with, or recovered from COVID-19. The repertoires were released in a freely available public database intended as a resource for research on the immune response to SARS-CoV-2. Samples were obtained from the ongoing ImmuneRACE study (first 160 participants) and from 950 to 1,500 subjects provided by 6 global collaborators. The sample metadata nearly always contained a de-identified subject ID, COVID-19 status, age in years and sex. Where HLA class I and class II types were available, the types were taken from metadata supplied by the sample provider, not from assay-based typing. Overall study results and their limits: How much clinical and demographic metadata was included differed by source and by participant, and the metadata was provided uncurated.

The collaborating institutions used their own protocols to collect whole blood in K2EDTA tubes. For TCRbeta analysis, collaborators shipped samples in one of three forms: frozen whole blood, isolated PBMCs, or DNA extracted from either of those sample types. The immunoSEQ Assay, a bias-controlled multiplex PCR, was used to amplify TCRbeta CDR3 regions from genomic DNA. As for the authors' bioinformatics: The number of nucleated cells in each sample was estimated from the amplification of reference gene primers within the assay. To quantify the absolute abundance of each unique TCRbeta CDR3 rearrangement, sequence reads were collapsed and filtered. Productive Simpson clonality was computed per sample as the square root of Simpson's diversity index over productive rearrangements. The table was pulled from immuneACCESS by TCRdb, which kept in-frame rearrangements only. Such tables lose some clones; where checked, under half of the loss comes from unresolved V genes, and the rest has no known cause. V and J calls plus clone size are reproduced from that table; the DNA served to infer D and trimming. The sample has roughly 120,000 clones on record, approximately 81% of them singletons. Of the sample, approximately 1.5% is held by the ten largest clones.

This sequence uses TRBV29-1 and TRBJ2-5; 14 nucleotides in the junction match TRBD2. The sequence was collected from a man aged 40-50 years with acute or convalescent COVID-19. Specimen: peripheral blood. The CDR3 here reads CSGGLTSGRGRAQYF. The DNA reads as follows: TGCAGCGGAGGGTTGACTAGCGGGAGGGGCCGTGCCCAGTACTTC. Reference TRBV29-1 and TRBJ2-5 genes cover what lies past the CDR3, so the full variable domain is SAVISQKPSRDICQRGTSLTIQCQVDSQVTMMFWYRQQPGQSLTLIATANQGSEATYESGFVIDKFPISRPNLTFSTLTVSNMSPEDSSIYLCSGGLTSGRGRAQYFGPGTRLLVL.